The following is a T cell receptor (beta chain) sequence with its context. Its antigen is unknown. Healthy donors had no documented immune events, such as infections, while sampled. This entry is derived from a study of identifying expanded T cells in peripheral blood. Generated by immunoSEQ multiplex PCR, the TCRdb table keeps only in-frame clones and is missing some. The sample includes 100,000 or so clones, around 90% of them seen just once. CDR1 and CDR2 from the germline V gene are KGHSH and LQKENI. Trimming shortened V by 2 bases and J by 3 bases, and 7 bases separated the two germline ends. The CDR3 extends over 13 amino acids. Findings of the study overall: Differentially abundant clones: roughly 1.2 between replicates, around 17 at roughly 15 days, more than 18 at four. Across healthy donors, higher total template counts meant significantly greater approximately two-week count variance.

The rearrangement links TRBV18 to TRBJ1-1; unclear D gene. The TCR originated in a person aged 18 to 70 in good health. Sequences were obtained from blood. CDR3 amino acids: CASSPGIDTEAFF. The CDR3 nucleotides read TGTGCCAGCTCACCAGGGATCGACACTGAAGCTTTCTTT.